Each of the 29 T cell receptor beta chains below was sequenced from the same sample in a study of technical replicates of blood from a handful of donors. Generated by immunoSEQ multiplex PCR, the TCRdb table keeps only in-frame clones and is missing some. The sample lists fewer than 85,000 clones, 96% occurring once. The sequenced sample consisted of T cells isolated from PBMCs. The receptor source for this set is a human donor in good health.

The V call is TRBV13, the J call TRBJ1-2; D remains ambiguous. The CDR3 loop spans 11 amino acids. Germline loops: CDR1 PRHDT, CDR2 FYEKMQ (reference sequence). The V gene lost 1 base and the J gene lost 13 bases, with 10 bases spanning the gap. This CDR3 is CASSLVHQITF. In nucleotides, the CDR3 is TGTGCCAGCAGCTTAGTTCACCAGATCACCTTC.

The rearrangement joins TRBV5-4 to TRBJ2-7; tentative D call: TRBD1 (7 bases). The CDR3 is made up of 16 amino acids. Trimming shortened V by 7 bases and J by 2 bases, and 22 bases separated the two germline ends. The germline gives CDR1 SGHNT, CDR2 YYREEE (reference sequence). CDR3 nucleotide sequence: TGTGCCAGCGCCTCGTATTCAGGGGGGTTCCCCTACGAGCAGTACTTC. Amino acid sequence: CASASYSGGFPYEQYF. Full variable domain (missing parts from reference TRBV5-4 and TRBJ2-7): ETGVTQSPTHLIKTRGQQVTLRCSSQSGHNTVSWYQQALGQGPQFIFQYYREEENGRGNFPPRFSGLQFPNYSSELNVNALELDDSALYLCASASYSGGFPYEQYFGPGTRLTVT.

The chain carries TRBV28 and TRBJ2-1; no clear D gene. Deletions cut 1 base from V and 9 bases from J, with 19 bases between. Per germline, CDR1 MDHEN and CDR2 SYDVKM. The CDR3 loop spans 16 amino acids. The CDR3 region is CASSLYSFRKFGEQFF. Here the CDR3 DNA reads TGTGCCAGCAGTTTATACTCATTCCGCAAATTTGGTGAGCAGTTCTTC.

The gene calls are TRBV28 and TRBJ2-3; 10 bases map to TRBD2. Trimming took 6 bases from V and 4 from J; bases not matched to a gene: 7. This CDR3 spans 15 amino acids. From germline, CDR1 is MDHEN and CDR2 SYDVKM. CDR3 residues: CASSQREGHADTQYF. As DNA, the CDR3 is TGTGCCAGCAGCCAGCGGGAGGGCCACGCAGATACGCAGTATTTT.

This chain links TRBV12-5 with TRBJ2-1; no reliable D call. The ends were cut back, 2 bases at V and 4 bases at J, with 3 bases in the middle. Per the germline V gene, CDR1 is LGHNT and CDR2 is FRNRAP. The CDR3 is 12 amino acids. In nucleotides, the CDR3 is TGTGCTAGTGGTTTGTCTTACAATGAGCAGTTCTTC. Its translation is CASGLSYNEQFF.

The V gene is TRBV6-5, the J gene TRBJ2-2; D uncertain. The CDR3 extends over 15 amino acids. Germline V gene sequence: CDR1 MNHEY, CDR2 SVGAGI. Trimming removed 3 bases from V and 6 bases from J, with 14 bases in between. The CDR3 is CASSYELVGSGELFF. DNA for the CDR3: TGTGCCAGCAGTTATGAGTTAGTCGGGTCCGGGGAGCTGTTTTTT.

The chain couples TRBV6-6 to TRBJ2-1; 7 bases line up with TRBD2. Per the germline V gene, CDR1 is MNHNY and CDR2 is SVGAGI (reference sequence). This CDR3 has 14 residues. V dropped 6 bases and J dropped 5; count of bases not matched to a gene: 7. Here the CDR3 reads CASRSIRGDNEQFF. CDR3 coding DNA: TGTGCCAGCAGGTCTATTCGGGGGGACAATGAGCAGTTCTTC.

The chain has TRBV6-5 and TRBJ2-7, with D possibly TRBD1 on 6 matching bases. Germline lookup yields CDR1 MNHEY and CDR2 SVGAGI. This CDR3 region has 13 residues. The germline V and J ends were trimmed by 6 bases and 0 bases, with 9 bases remaining between them. Written as DNA, the CDR3 is TGTGCCAGCAGCTGGGACAACTCCTACGAGCAGTACTTC. Translated, it gives CASSWDNSYEQYF.

The V gene is TRBV2, the J gene TRBJ1-5; TRBD1 aligns across 9 bases. V was clipped by 3 bases and J by 5 bases; unmatched bases: 2. Germline V CDR1 and CDR2: SNHLY, FYNNEI. The CDR3 sequence is 14 residues long. The DNA of the CDR3 is TGTGCCAGCAGTGATAGGACAGGGGATCAGCCCCAGCATTTT. Translating gives CASSDRTGDQPQHF. The full variable domain, rest sourced from reference TRBV2 and TRBJ1-5, is EPEVTQTPSHQVTQMGQEVILRCVPISNHLYFYWYRQILGQKVEFLVSFYNNEISEKSEIFDDQFSVERPDGSNFTLKIRSTKLEDSAMYFCASSDRTGDQPQHFGDGTRLSIL.

V usage is TRBV9 and J usage is TRBJ2-1; 7 nucleotides line up with TRBD2. Germline V gene sequence: CDR1 SGDLS, CDR2 YYNGEE. V was clipped by 3 bases and J by 5 bases; unmatched bases: 8. This CDR3 spans 15 amino acids. CDR3 sequence: CASSARGTTNNEQFF. CDR3 coding DNA: TGTGCCAGCAGCGCCCGCGGGACTACTAACAATGAGCAGTTCTTC. The variable domain in full, completed from reference TRBV9 and TRBJ2-1, reads DSGVTQTPKHLITATGQRVTLRCSPRSGDLSVYWYQQSLDQGLQFLIQYYNGEERAKGNILERFSAQQFPDLHSELNLSSLELGDSALYFCASSARGTTNNEQFFGPGTRLTVL.

The chain is built from TRBV19 and TRBJ1-4; TRBD1 matches at 9 bases. Germline trimming cut 7 bases from V and 2 bases from J; bases unmatched to any gene: 8. The CDR3 is 16 residues long. Germline lookup yields CDR1 LNHDA and CDR2 SQIVND (reference sequence). The CDR3 bases are TGTGCCAGTATCAACCGGGGACAGGGCACTAATGAAAAACTGTTTTTT. Amino acids: CASINRGQGTNEKLFF.

The chain is built from TRBV30 and TRBJ2-7, with 9 positions matching TRBD2. The CDR3 sequence is 17 residues long. J was trimmed by 3 bases and V by 3 bases; bases with no gene match: 15. Germline V gives CDR1 GTSNPN, CDR2 SVGIG (reference sequence). CDR3: CAWSPVVAGVGLYEQYF. Written as DNA, the CDR3 is TGTGCCTGGAGCCCCGTGGTAGCGGGAGTGGGCCTCTACGAGCAGTACTTC.

The chain is built from TRBV19 and TRBJ2-7; TRBD1 matches at 8 bases. The CDR3 is made up of 14 amino acids. From germline, CDR1 is LNHDA and CDR2 SQIVND (reference sequence). V trimming: 3 bases; J trimming: 5 bases; junction bases outside the gene matches: 6. For the CDR3, the DNA is TGTGCCAGTAGTATTCAGGGGGCGCGGAACGAGCAGTACTTC. Its protein product is CASSIQGARNEQYF.

The gene calls are TRBV11-2 and TRBJ2-7, with TRBD1 matching over 8 bases. In germline, CDR1 is SGHAT, CDR2 FQNNGV. The CDR3 sequence is 14 residues long. V lost 3 bases and J lost 4; bases outside the gene matches: 5. CDR3 loop: CASSFNTGGYEQYF. CDR3 coding DNA: TGTGCCAGCAGCTTTAATACAGGGGGTTACGAGCAGTACTTC.

J is TRBJ2-2 and V is TRBV4-3; D remains unclear. The CDR3 is 13 residues long. V was clipped by 2 bases and J by 6 bases, with 7 bases between them. CDR1 LGHNA and CDR2 YSLEER come from the germline V gene. The chain's CDR3 is CASSQRLAGELFF. The CDR3 region has the DNA TGCGCCAGCAGCCAAAGGCTAGCCGGGGAGCTGTTTTTT.

V usage is TRBV11-2 and J usage is TRBJ2-1; TRBD2 is a possible D gene (6 bases). CDR1 is SGHAT and CDR2 is FQNNGV in the germline V gene. V was cut by 5 bases and J by 1 base, with 12 bases left in between. The CDR3 contains 15 residues. The CDR3 DNA reads TGTGCCAGCAGCCTGACTAGGACGTCCTACAATGAGCAGTTCTTC. It specifies CASSLTRTSYNEQFF.

The chain uses TRBV30 and TRBJ1-4, with D possibly matching TRBD1 (6 bases). The CDR3 totals 16 residues. Germline loops: CDR1 GTSNPN, CDR2 SVGIG (reference sequence). V dropped 3 bases and J dropped 0 bases, with 14 bases sitting between them. The CDR3, as DNA: TGTGCCTGGAGCCTATCCAGACAGGCAACTAATGAAAAACTGTTTTTT. Amino acid sequence: CAWSLSRQATNEKLFF.

This chain joins TRBV28 and TRBJ2-1; D perhaps matches TRBD1 (6 bases). Trimming removed 2 bases from V and 9 bases from J, with 14 bases in between. The CDR3 extends over 14 amino acids. Germline V gene sequence: CDR1 MDHEN, CDR2 SYDVKM. In nucleotides, the CDR3 is TGTGCCAGCAGTTTAATACAGGGAGAGTCTGAGCAGTTCTTC. It yields the protein CASSLIQGESEQFF.

The chain has TRBV19 and TRBJ2-1, with TRBD2 identical over 9 bases. This CDR3 contains 13 residues. Germline lookup yields CDR1 LNHDA and CDR2 SQIVND (reference sequence). Germline trimming cut 7 bases from V and 9 bases from J; bases unmatched to any gene: 7. The CDR3: CASKSGRSTEQFF. The CDR3 DNA sequence: TGTGCCAGTAAGAGCGGGAGGTCCACTGAGCAGTTCTTC.

V gene TRBV5-1 combines with J gene TRBJ2-7, with D unclear. Germline CDR1 is SGHRS and CDR2 is YFSETQ. Trimming left V 6 bases short and J 3 bases short, with 16 bases between. The CDR3 spans 14 residues. CDR3 coding DNA: TGCGCCAGCAAATCCGGGTCCCCTAACTACGAGCAGTACTTC. This encodes CASKSGSPNYEQYF.

CDR3 bases: TGTGCCTGGGGGATAGAGACAGGGGACAATGAGCAGTTCTTC. Encoded protein: CAWGIETGDNEQFF. The gene calls are TRBV30 and TRBJ2-1; TRBD1 agrees at 8 bases. CDR3 size: 14 residues. The V gene's germline CDR1 is GTSNPN and CDR2 SVGIG (reference sequence). Germline trimming cut 5 bases from V and 5 bases from J; bases unmatched to any gene: 8.

V and J are TRBV6-5 and TRBJ2-7, with a possible D match to TRBD2 (5 bases). V shed 6 bases and J shed 3 bases, with 9 bases lying between them. CDR3 length: 12 amino acids. CDR1 is MNHEY, CDR2 SVGAGI, per germline. The CDR3 protein is CASSPGNYEQYF. The CDR3 DNA follows: TGTGCCAGCAGCCCCGGGAACTACGAGCAGTACTTC.

The gene calls are TRBV4-1 and TRBJ2-5, with D possibly TRBD2 on 5 matching bases. The CDR3 loop spans 15 amino acids. V was shortened by 1 base and J by 5 bases, with 14 bases between the two germline ends. Germline CDR1 reads MGHRA; CDR2 reads YSYEKL. DNA for the CDR3: TGCGCCAGCAGCCAAGTCTATGAGGGAGCTGAGACCCAGTACTTC. Amino acid sequence: CASSQVYEGAETQYF.

Note on this clone: An end of the junction does not agree with germline; a read error may underlie this. The sample has other DNA sequences that encode this CDR3 too. The V and J genes are TRBV30 and TRBJ1-5; 9 bases are a match to TRBD1. CDR1 is GTSNPN, CDR2 SVGIG, per germline (reference sequence). The CDR3 sequence is 14 residues long. CDR3 nucleotide sequence: TGTGCCTGGAGTGTAACAGGGGGCAACCAGCCCCAGCATTTT. Its translation: CAWSVTGGNQPQHF.

This rearrangement joins TRBV7-3 to TRBJ1-2; D perhaps matches TRBD1 (5 bases). Trimming stripped 4 bases from V and 0 bases from J, with 12 bases between. The CDR3 covers 15 residues. Germline assignment: CDR1 SGHTA and CDR2 FQGTGA. In DNA, the CDR3 is TGTGCCAGCAGCTCTGGGGGGGGTACTAACTATGGCTACACCTTC. This codes for CASSSGGGTNYGYTF.

J is TRBJ1-5 and V is TRBV2; weak D call: TRBD1 (5 bases). The CDR3 has 17 amino acids. Germline CDR1 SNHLY, CDR2 FYNNEI. V shed 9 bases and J shed 3 bases, with 24 bases lying between them. The CDR3, as DNA: TGTGCCAGTATCAGTGAACCTCTTGACAGCTACAATCAGCCCCAGCATTTT. Translation gives CASISEPLDSYNQPQHF.

V usage is TRBV28 and J usage is TRBJ1-2; TRBD1 matches 7 bases. Germline V gene data show CDR1 as MDHEN and CDR2 as SYDVKM. The CDR3 spans 11 residues. With V trimmed by 3 bases and J by 13 bases, 5 bases remained unmatched. The CDR3 here is CASSLRDSGTF. The CDR3 nucleotides are TGTGCCAGCAGTTTGAGGGACAGCGGCACCTTC.

The rearrangement joins TRBV7-9 to TRBJ1-5; the match to TRBD1 covers 8 bases. The CDR3 contains 15 residues. In germline, CDR1 is SEHNR, CDR2 FQNEAQ (reference sequence). V gave up 4 bases and J gave up 6 bases; unmatched junction bases: 8. The CDR3 DNA sequence: TGTGCCAGCAGCTCTTCCAGGGGGCCCGGTCAGCCCCAGCATTTT. Residues: CASSSSRGPGQPQHF.

V gene TRBV7-9 combines with J gene TRBJ2-2; tentative D call: TRBD2 (5 bases). From germline, CDR1 is SEHNR and CDR2 FQNEAQ (reference sequence). Trimming left V 1 base short and J 5 bases short, with 14 bases between. The length of the CDR3 is 16 residues. This CDR3 reads CASSLVVVGETGELFF. DNA of the CDR3: TGTGCCAGCAGCTTAGTCGTAGTTGGGGAGACCGGGGAGCTGTTTTTT.